The next 5 T cell receptor beta chains were all read from a single sample in a study of T cells in narcolepsy. Sequencing used immunoSEQ multiplex PCR; TCRdb keeps in-frame clones, though not all of them. The table has 9,500 to 14,000 clones, roughly 94% seen once. The specimen was CD45RA- memory CD4+ T cells from PBMCs. The source of these receptors is a human donor with narcolepsy.

This sequence joins TRBV5-4 and TRBJ2-7, with 14 bases identical to TRBD2. V trimming: 2 bases; J trimming: 7 bases; junction bases outside the gene matches: 14. The CDR3 consists of 18 residues. Germline-derived CDR1 and CDR2 are SGHNT and YYREEE (reference sequence). The DNA for the CDR3 is TGTGCCAGCAGCTTTTACCCGTCGACTAGCGGGAGGGCACGGGAGCAGTACTTC. Amino acid sequence: CASSFYPSTSGRAREQYF.

The CDR3, as DNA: TGTGCCAGTAGCCCAGGGGGCGCGATTGGAAGTGAGCAGTTCTTC. Its translation: CASSPGGAIGSEQFF. The V call is TRBV19, the J call TRBJ2-1; the match to TRBD1 covers 8 bases. Germline CDR1 is LNHDA and CDR2 is SQIVND (reference sequence). J gave up 9 bases and V 6 bases, and 13 bases lay outside the gene matches. This CDR3 spans 15 amino acids.

The V gene is TRBV1, the J gene TRBJ2-5; the table's D call of TRBD1 was not tested on the DNA. TRBV1 is noted as a pseudogene. The CDR3 length is 15 residues. The CDR3 nucleotides are TGCACCAGCAGAACAGGAATCGGTATTCGAGAGACCCAGTACTTC. Translated, it gives CTSRTGIGIRETQYF.

The chain recombines TRBV6-5 with TRBJ1-5; possible D gene TRBD1, 5 bases. V gave up 5 bases and J gave up 0 bases, with 11 bases separating them. Per germline, CDR1 MNHEY and CDR2 SVGAGI. This CDR3 has 15 residues. The CDR3 DNA reads TGTGCCAGCAGTCGACAGAGAAATAGCAATCAGCCCCAGCATTTT. It is translated as CASSRQRNSNQPQHF.

The chain combines TRBV7-9 with TRBJ2-2; D uncertain. This CDR3 has 14 residues. Deletions cut 5 bases from V and 6 bases from J, with 13 bases between. The germline gives CDR1 SEHNR, CDR2 FQNEAQ (reference sequence). CDR3: CASSQNLGSGELFF. CDR3 DNA: TGTGCCAGCAGCCAGAATTTAGGGTCCGGGGAGCTGTTTTTT.